The 2 T cell receptor beta chains reported below all come from one sample, sequenced in a study of blood T cell repertoires in COVID-19. Here immunoSEQ multiplex PCR was the method, and the copy in TCRdb shows in-frame clones only, minus some. The sample includes about 15,000 clones, 73% of them seen just once. Sequencing was done on a sample of peripheral blood. The receptors were sampled from a man in his sixties or seventies with acute or convalescent COVID-19.

The chain recombines TRBV30 with TRBJ1-3, with D maybe TRBD1 (5 bases). The CDR3 is 13 amino acids. Trimming left V 8 bases short and J 0 bases short, with 11 bases between. Germline values: CDR1 GTSNPN, CDR2 SVGIG (reference sequence). The CDR3 nucleotides are TGTGCCCACGACACAGGCTCTGGAAACACCATATATTTT. It specifies CAHDTGSGNTIYF.

The sample holds a few counts of this clone. V usage is TRBV18 and J usage is TRBJ2-3; a weak D match, TRBD2 (6 bases). Germline V lookup: CDR1 KGHSH, CDR2 LQKENI. The CDR3 has 15 residues. Between the trimmed V and J ends, which lost 3 bases and 0 bases, there was a span of 10 bases. CDR3 sequence reads: CASSPLATSTDTQYF. The CDR3 region has the DNA TGTGCCAGCTCACCTCTAGCGACTAGCACAGATACGCAGTATTTT.